This T cell receptor beta chain is drawn from a study of OX40 agonist ivuxolimab in advanced cancers. The germline V gene encodes CDR1 SGHAT and CDR2 FQNNGV. The CDR3 contains 14 residues. V shed 5 bases and J 6 bases; nucleotides not matched to a gene: 9. Repertoires were generated with immunoSEQ multiplex PCR, while TCRdb's copy carries only in-frame clones and drops some. The data contain about 70,000 clones, 85% to 90% of them singletons. With autoimmune disease history or systemic immunosuppression, patients were excluded. The chain is built from TRBV11-2 and TRBJ1-2; 7 bases align to TRBD1. The sequencing used CD4+ or CD8+ T cells sorted from blood, collected in a trial of the OX40 agonist ivuxolimab. This receptor was identified in an adult with an advanced solid tumor such as melanoma, head and neck, liver or kidney cancer. The CDR3 nucleotides are TGTGCCAGCAGCCCTAGTTCAGGGGGTCATGGCTACACCTTC. Its translation is CASSPSSGGHGYTF.